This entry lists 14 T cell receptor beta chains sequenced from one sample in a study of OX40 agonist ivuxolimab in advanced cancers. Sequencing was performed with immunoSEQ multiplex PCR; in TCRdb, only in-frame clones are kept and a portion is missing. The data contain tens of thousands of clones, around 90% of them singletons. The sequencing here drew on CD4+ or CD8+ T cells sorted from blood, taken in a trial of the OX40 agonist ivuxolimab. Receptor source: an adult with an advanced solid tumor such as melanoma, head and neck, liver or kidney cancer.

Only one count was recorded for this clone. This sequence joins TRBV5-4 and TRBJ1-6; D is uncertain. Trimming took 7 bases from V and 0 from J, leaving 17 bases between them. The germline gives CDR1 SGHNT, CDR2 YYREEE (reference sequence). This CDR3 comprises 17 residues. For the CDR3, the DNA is TGTGCCAGCGCGAAGGGCGGCGCGAGCTCCTATAATTCACCCCTCCACTTT. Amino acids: CASAKGGASSYNSPLHF.

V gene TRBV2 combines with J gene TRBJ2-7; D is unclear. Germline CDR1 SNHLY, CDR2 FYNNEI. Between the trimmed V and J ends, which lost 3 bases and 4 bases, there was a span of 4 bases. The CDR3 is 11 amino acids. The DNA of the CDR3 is TGTGCCAGCAGTGACCAATACGAGCAGTACTTC. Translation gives CASSDQYEQYF.

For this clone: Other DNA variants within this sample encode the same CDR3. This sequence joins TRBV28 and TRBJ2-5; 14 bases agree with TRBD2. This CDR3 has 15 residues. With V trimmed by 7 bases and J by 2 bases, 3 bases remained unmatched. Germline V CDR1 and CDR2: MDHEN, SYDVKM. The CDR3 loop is CASMGLAGVQETQYF. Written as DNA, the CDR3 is TGTGCCAGCATGGGACTAGCGGGGGTACAAGAGACCCAGTACTTC.

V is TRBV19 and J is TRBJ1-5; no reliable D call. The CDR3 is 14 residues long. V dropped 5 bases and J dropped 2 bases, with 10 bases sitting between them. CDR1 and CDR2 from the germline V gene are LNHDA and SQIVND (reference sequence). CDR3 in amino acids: CASSSGVGNQPQHF. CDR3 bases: TGTGCCAGTAGTTCCGGGGTGGGCAATCAGCCCCAGCATTTT.

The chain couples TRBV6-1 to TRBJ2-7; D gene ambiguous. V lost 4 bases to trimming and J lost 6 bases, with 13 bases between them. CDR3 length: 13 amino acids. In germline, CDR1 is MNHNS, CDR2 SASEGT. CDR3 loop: CASSAEYWGEQYF. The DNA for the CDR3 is TGTGCCAGCAGTGCCGAATATTGGGGCGAGCAGTACTTC.

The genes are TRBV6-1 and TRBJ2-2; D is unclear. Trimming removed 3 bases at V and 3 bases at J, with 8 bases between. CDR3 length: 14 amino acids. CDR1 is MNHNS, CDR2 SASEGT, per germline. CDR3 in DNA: TGTGCCAGCAGTGACGAGAGATACACCGGGGAGCTGTTTTTT. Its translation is CASSDERYTGELFF.

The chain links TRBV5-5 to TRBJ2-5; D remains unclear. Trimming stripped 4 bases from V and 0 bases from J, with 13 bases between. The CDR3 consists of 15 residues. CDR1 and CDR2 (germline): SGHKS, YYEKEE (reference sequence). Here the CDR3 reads CASSPFSTDQETQYF. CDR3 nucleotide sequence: TGTGCCAGCAGCCCCTTTTCGACGGACCAAGAGACCCAGTACTTC.

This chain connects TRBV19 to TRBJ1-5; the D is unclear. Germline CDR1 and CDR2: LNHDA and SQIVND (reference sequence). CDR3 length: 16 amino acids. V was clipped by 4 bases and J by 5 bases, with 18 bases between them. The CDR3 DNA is TGTGCCAGTAGTAGCTCCAGGACGTTTCGGGATCAGCCCCAGCATTTT. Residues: CASSSSRTFRDQPQHF.

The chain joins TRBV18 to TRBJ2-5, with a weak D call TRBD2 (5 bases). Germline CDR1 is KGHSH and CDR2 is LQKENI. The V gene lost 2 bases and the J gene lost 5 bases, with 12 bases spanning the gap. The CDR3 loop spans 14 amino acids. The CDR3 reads CASSPVAAAETQYF. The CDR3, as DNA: TGTGCCAGCTCACCAGTCGCAGCGGCCGAGACCCAGTACTTC. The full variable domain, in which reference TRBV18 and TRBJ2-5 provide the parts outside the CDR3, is NAGVMQNPRHLVRRRGQEARLRCSPMKGHSHVYWYRQLPEEGLKFMVYLQKENIIDESGMPKERFSAEFPKEGPSILRIQQVVRGDSAAYFCASSPVAAAETQYFGPGTRLLVL.

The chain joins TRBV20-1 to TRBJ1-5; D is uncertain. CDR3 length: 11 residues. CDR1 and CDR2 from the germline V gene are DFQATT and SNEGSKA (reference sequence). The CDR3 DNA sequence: TGCAGCCAGATTCAGAGTCAGCCCCAGCATTTT. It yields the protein CSQIQSQPQHF.

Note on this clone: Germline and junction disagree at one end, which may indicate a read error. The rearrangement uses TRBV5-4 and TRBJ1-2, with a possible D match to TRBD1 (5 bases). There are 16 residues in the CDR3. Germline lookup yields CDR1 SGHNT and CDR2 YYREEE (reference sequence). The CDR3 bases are TGTGCCAGCAGCTTGAGGTTCCGGGGGGTCCCCTATGGCCACACCTTC. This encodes CASSLRFRGVPYGHTF.

This CDR3 reads CASRLKQGATGELFF. Written as DNA, the CDR3 is TGTGCCAGCCGACTAAAACAGGGGGCCACCGGGGAGCTGTTTTTT. V usage is TRBV6-5 and J usage is TRBJ2-2, with 9 bases matching TRBD1. CDR1 and CDR2 from the germline V gene are MNHEY and SVGAGI. The CDR3 extends over 15 amino acids. After removal of 8 bases from V and 4 bases from J, the junction contained 8 bases not matched to a gene.

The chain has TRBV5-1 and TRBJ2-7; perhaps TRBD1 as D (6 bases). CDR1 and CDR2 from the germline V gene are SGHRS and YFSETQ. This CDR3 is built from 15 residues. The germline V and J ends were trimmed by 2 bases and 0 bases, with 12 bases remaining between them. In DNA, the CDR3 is TGCGCCAGCAGCTTCACCGGACAGACCTCCTACGAGCAGTACTTC. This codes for CASSFTGQTSYEQYF.

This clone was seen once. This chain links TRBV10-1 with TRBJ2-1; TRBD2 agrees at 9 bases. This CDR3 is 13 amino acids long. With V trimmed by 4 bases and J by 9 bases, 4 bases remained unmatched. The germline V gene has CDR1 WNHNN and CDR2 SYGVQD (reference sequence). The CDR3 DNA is TGCGCCAGCAGTGCTAGCGGGGTACGTGAGCAGTTCTTC. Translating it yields CASSASGVREQFF.